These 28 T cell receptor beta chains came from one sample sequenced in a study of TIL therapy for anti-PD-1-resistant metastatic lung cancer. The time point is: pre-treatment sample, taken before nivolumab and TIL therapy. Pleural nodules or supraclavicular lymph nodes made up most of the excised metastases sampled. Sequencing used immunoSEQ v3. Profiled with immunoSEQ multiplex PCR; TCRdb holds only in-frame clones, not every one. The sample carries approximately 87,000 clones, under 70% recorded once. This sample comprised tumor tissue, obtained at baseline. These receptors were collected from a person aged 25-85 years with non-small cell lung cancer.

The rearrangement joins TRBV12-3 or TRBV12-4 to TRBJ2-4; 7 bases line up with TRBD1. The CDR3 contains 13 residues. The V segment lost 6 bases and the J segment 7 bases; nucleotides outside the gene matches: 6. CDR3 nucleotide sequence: TGTGCCAGCAGCCCACAGGGGCGGAACATTCAGTACTTC. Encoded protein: CASSPQGRNIQYF.

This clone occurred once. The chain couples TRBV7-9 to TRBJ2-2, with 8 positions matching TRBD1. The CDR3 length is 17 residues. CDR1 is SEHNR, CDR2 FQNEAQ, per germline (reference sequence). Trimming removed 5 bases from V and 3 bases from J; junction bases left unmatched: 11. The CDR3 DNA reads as TGTGCCAGCAGCCTTAGACAGGGGACCCCTTACACCGGGGAGCTGTTTTTT. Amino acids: CASSLRQGTPYTGELFF.

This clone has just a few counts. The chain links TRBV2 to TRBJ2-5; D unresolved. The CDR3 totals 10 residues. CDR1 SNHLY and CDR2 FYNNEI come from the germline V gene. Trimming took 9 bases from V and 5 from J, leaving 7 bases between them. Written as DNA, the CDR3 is TGTGCCAGTGCTACGGAGACCCAGTACTTC. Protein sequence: CASATETQYF.

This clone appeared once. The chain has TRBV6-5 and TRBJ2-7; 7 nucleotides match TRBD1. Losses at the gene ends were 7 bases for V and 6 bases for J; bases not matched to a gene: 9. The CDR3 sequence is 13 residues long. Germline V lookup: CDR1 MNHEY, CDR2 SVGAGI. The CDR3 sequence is CASTQDRDGEQYF. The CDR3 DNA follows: TGTGCCAGCACCCAAGACAGGGACGGCGAGCAGTACTTC.

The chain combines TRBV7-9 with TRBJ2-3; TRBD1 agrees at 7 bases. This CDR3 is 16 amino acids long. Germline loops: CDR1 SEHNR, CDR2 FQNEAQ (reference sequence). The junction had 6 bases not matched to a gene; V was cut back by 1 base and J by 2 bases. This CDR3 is CASSLGETGNTDTQYF. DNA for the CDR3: TGTGCCAGCAGCTTAGGAGAGACAGGGAACACAGATACGCAGTATTTT.

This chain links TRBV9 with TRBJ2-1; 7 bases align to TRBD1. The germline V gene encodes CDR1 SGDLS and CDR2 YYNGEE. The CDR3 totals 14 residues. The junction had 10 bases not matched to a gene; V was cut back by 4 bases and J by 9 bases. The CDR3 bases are TGTGCCAGCAGCTTTACTACAGGGGCGGGTGAGCAGTTCTTC. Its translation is CASSFTTGAGEQFF.

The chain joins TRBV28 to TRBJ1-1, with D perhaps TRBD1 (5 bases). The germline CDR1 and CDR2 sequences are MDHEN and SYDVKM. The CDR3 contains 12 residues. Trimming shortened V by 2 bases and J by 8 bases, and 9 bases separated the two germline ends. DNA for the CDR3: TGTGCCAGCAGTTTAGAGGGGCGGGAAGCTTTCTTT. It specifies CASSLEGREAFF. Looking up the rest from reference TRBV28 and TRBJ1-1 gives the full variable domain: DVKVTQSSRYLVKRTGEKVFLECVQDMDHENMFWYRQDPGLGLRLIYFSYDVKMKEKGDIPEGYSVSREKKERFSLILESASTNQTSMYLCASSLEGREAFFGQGTRLTVV.

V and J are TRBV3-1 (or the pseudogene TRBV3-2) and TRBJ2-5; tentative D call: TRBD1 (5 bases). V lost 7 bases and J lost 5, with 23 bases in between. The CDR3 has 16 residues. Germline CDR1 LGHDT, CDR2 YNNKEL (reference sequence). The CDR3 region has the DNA TGTGCCAGCATCCCAGGGTGGACAACCCCCCCGGAGACCCAGTACTTC. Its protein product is CASIPGWTTPPETQYF.

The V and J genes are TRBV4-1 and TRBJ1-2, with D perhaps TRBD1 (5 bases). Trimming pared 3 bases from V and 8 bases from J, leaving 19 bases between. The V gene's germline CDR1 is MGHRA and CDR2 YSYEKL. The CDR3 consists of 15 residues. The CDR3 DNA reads TGCGCCAGCAGCCAGTCTGAGGGGCGTATTGACGGCTACACCTTC. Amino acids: CASSQSEGRIDGYTF.

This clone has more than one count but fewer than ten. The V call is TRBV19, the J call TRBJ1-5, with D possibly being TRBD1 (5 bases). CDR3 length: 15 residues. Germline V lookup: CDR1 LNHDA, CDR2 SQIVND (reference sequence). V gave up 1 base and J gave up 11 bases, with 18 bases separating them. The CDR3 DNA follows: TGTGCCAGTAGTATAGGACGGTCCCTAGGGACGGCCCAGCATTTT. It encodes CASSIGRSLGTAQHF. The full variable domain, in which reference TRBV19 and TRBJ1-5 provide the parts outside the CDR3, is DGGITQSPKYLFRKEGQNVTLSCEQNLNHDAMYWYRQDPGQGLRLIYYSQIVNDFQKGDIAEGYSVSREKKESFPLTVTSAQKNPTAFYLCASSIGRSLGTAQHFGDGTRLSIL.

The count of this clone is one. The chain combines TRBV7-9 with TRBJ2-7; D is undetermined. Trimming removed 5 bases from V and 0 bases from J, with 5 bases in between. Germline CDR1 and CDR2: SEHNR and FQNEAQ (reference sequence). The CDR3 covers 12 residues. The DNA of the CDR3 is TGTGCCAGCAGCGTAAGCTCCTACGAGCAGTACTTC. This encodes CASSVSSYEQYF. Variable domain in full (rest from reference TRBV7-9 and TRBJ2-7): DTGVSQNPRHKITKRGQNVTFRCDPISEHNRLYWYRQTLGQGPEFLTYFQNEAQLEKSRLLSDRFSAERPKGSFSTLEIQRTEQGDSAMYLCASSVSSYEQYFGPGTRLTVT.

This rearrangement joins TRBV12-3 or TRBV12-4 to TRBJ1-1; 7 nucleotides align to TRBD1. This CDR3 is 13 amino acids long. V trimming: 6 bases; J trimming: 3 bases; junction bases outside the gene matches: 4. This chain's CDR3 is CASRRDRYTEAFF. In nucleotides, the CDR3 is TGTGCCAGCAGAAGGGACAGATACACTGAAGCTTTCTTT.

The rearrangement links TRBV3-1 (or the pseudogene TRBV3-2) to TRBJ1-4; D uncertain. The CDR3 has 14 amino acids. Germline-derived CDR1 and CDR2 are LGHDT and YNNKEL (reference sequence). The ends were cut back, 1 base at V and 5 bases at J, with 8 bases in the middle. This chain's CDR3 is CASSQVPTNEKLFF. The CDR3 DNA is TGTGCCAGCAGCCAAGTCCCCACGAATGAAAAACTGTTTTTT.

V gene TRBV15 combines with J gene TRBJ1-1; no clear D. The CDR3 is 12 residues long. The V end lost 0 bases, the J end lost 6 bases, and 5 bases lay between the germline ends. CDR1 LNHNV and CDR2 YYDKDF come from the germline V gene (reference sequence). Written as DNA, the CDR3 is TGTGCCACCAGCAGAGATCAGGCTGAAGCTTTCTTT. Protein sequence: CATSRDQAEAFF.

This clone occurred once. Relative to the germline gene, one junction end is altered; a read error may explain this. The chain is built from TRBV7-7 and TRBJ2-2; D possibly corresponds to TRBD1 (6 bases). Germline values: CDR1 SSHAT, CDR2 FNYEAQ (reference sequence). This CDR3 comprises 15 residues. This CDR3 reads CASSLAQGSGGELFF. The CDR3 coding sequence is TGTGCCAGCAGCCTAGCCCAGGGGAGTGGCGGGGAGCTGTTTTTT.

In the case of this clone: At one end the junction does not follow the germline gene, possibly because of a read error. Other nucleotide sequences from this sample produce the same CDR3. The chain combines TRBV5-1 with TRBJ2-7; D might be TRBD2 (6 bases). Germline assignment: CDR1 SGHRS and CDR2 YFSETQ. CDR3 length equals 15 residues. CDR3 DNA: TGCGCCAGCAGCGGGACGAGGGGAGGATACTACGAGCAGTATTTC. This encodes CASSGTRGGYYEQYF.

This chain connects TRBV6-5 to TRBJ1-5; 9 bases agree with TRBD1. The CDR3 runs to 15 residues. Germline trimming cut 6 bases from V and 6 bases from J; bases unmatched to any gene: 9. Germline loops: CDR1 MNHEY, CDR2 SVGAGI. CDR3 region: CASRRTGEVFQPQHF. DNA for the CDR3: TGTGCCAGCAGACGGACAGGGGAAGTTTTTCAGCCCCAGCATTTT.

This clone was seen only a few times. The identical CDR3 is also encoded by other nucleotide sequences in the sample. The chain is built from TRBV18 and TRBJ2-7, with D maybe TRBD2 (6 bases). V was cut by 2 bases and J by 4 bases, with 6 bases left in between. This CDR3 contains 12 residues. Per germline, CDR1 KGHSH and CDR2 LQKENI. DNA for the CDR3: TGTGCCAGCTCACCAGGGGGGTACGAGCAGTACTTC. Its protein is CASSPGGYEQYF.

DNA for the CDR3: TGCGCCAGCAGCCAAGTTGCCCTAGCGGCTACCGGGGAGCTGTTTTTT. Translating it yields CASSQVALAATGELFF. The chain recombines TRBV4-1 with TRBJ2-2; 7 nucleotides line up with TRBD2. With 1 base clipped from V and 5 bases from J, the junction kept 7 bases outside the gene matches. There are 16 residues in the CDR3. In germline, CDR1 is MGHRA, CDR2 YSYEKL.

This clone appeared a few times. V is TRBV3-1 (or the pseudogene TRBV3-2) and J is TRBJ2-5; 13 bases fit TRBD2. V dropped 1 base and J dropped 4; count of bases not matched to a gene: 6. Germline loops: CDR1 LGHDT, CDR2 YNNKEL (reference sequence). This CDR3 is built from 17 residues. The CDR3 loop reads CASSQASRLAGGETQYF. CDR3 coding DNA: TGTGCCAGCAGCCAAGCCAGTAGACTAGCGGGAGGAGAGACCCAGTACTTC.

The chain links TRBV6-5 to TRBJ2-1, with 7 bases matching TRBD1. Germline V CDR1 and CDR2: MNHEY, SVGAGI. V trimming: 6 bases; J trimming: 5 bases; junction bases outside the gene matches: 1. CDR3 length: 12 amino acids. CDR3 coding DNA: TGTGCCAGCAGAACAGGGGACAATGAGCAGTTCTTC. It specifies CASRTGDNEQFF.

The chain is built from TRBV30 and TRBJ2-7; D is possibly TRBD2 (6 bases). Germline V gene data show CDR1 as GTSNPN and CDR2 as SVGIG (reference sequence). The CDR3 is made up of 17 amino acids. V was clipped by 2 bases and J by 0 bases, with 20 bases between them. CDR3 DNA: TGTGCCTGGAGTACACTACACGTCGGGGGAAGCTCCTACGAGCAGTACTTC. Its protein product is CAWSTLHVGGSSYEQYF. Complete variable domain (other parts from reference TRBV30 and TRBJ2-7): SQTIHQWPATLVQPVGSPLSLECTVEGTSNPNLYWYRQAAGRGLQLLFYSVGIGQISSEVPQNLSASRPQDRQFILSSKKLLLSDSGFYLCAWSTLHVGGSSYEQYFGPGTRLTVT.

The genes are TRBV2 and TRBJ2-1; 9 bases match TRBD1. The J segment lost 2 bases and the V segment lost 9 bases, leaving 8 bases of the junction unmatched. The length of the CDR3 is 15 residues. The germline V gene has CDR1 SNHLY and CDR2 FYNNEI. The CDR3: CASQDDRGTYNEQFF. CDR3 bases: TGTGCCAGTCAGGACGACAGGGGGACCTACAATGAGCAGTTCTTC.

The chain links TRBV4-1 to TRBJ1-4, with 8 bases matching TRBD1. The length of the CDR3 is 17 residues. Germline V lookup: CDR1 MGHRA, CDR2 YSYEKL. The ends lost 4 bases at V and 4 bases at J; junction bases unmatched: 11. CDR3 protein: CASSRSRSGTGNEKLFF. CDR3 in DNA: TGCGCCAGCAGCCGATCGCGGTCCGGGACAGGTAATGAAAAACTGTTTTTT.

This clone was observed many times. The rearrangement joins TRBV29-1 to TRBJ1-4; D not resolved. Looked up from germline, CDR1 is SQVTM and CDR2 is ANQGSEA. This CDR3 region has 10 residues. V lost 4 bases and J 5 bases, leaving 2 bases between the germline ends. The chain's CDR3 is CSVGNEKLFF. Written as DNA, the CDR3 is TGCAGCGTTGGCAATGAAAAACTGTTTTTT.

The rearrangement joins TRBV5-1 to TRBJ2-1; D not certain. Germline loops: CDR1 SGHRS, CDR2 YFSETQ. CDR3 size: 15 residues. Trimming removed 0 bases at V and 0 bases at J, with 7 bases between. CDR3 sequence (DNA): TGCGCCAGCAGCTTGGATCCCCGCTCCTACAATGAGCAGTTCTTC. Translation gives CASSLDPRSYNEQFF.

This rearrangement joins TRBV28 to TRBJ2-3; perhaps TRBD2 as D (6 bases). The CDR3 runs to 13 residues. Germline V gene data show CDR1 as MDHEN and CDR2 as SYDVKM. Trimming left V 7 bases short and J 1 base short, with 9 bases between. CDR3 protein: CASTASGTDTQYF. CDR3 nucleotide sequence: TGTGCCAGCACCGCTAGCGGCACAGATACGCAGTATTTT.

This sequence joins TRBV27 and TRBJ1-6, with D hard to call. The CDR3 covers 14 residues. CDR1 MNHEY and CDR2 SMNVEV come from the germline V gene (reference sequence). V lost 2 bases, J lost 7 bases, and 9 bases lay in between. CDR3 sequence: CASSLQASNSPLHF. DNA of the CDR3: TGTGCCAGCAGTTTACAGGCCAGCAATTCACCCCTCCACTTT.